This passage covers 9 T cell receptor beta chains from one sample sequenced in a study of T cells in Graves' hyperthyroidism and ophthalmopathy. RNA transcripts provided the source from which TCR beta CDR3 regions were amplified. First-round RT-PCR targeting the TCR CDR3 was performed with the HTBI primer set. TCRdb reanalysed the multiplex PCR reads using MiXCR and keeps one entry per CDR3 protein. The table shows over 500,000 distinct CDR3 sequences, with less than 15% occurring only once. The specimen sequenced was blood. The receptors stem from a middle-aged woman with Graves' hyperthyroidism.

This clonotype was picked up a small number of times. One end of the junction is discordant with germline, which a read error may explain. For the CDR3, the DNA is TGTGCCTGGAGTGTTCAGGGATCCTACAAGCAGTACTTC. It encodes CAWSVQGSYKQYF. The chain is built from TRBV30 and TRBJ2-7, with TRBD1 as a possible D gene (5 bases). Germline assignment: CDR1 GTSNPN and CDR2 SVGIG (reference sequence). This CDR3 has 13 residues.

Worth noting for this clonotype: A single base separates this from a much larger clone, so it may be a read error. The V and J genes are TRBV7-2 and TRBJ1-1; the match to TRBD1 covers 9 bases. This CDR3 spans 14 amino acids. Per germline, CDR1 SGHTA and CDR2 FQGNSA. The V segment lost 6 bases and the J segment 4 bases; nucleotides outside the gene matches: 6. The CDR3 loop is CASSRTGEATEAFF. The CDR3 DNA follows: TGTGCCAGCAGTCGGACAGGGGAGGCCACTGAAGCTTTCTTT.

The gene calls are TRBV20-1 and TRBJ2-2; no clear D gene. The V end was cut by 0 bases, the J end by 5 bases, with 7 bases between. Germline V CDR1 and CDR2: DFQATT, SNEGSKA (reference sequence). The CDR3 length is 13 residues. The CDR3 bases are TGCAGTGCTAGAGAACCAACAACCGGGGAGCTGTTTTTT. Its protein product is CSAREPTTGELFF.

V gene TRBV10-3 combines with J gene TRBJ2-1; D gene unclear. The germline CDR1 and CDR2 sequences are ENHRY and SYGVKD. V was shortened by 1 base and J by 0 bases, with 10 bases between the two germline ends. There are 16 residues in the CDR3. CDR3 sequence reads: CAISELVDLSYNEQFF. The CDR3 DNA follows: TGTGCCATCAGTGAGTTAGTGGACCTCTCCTACAATGAGCAGTTCTTC.

This chain joins TRBV27 and TRBJ2-5; D may be TRBD1 (6 bases). V lost 3 bases and J lost 2, with 13 bases in between. The germline gives CDR1 MNHEY, CDR2 SMNVEV (reference sequence). The CDR3 has 15 residues. CDR3 nucleotide sequence: TGTGCCAGCAGTTTGGCAGGGGAACTACAAGAGACCCAGTACTTC. It translates to CASSLAGELQETQYF.

This clonotype showed up just a few times. The chain combines TRBV9 with TRBJ1-5; 11 bases agree with TRBD1. The CDR3 is made up of 18 amino acids. V lost 3 bases, J lost 2 bases, and 10 bases stayed unmatched. Germline V lookup: CDR1 SGDLS, CDR2 YYNGEE. The CDR3 is CASSERDRGFWGNQPQHF. The DNA for the CDR3 is TGTGCCAGCAGCGAACGGGACAGGGGGTTCTGGGGCAATCAGCCCCAGCATTTT.

This chain links TRBV20-1 with TRBJ2-5, with TRBD2 as a possible D gene (5 bases). The CDR3 extends over 14 amino acids. V lost 6 bases and J 5 bases, leaving 19 bases between the germline ends. Germline V gene sequence: CDR1 DFQATT, CDR2 SNEGSKA (reference sequence). In DNA, the CDR3 is TGCAGTGCCCCGGCCAGGAGCGGTTCGGAGACCCAGTACTTC. This translates into CSAPARSGSETQYF.

This clonotype has a count of ten or more. The CDR3 sequence: CASSLKQGYEQYF. The CDR3 bases are TGTGCCAGCTCACTAAAACAGGGGTACGAGCAGTACTTC. The J gene is TRBJ2-7, the V gene TRBV18; 7 bases align to TRBD1. V was clipped by 4 bases and J by 4 bases; unmatched bases: 4. Germline loops: CDR1 KGHSH, CDR2 LQKENI. The CDR3 runs to 13 residues. Together with reference TRBV18 and TRBJ2-7, the CDR3 gives the full variable domain: NAGVMQNPRHLVRRRGQEARLRCSPMKGHSHVYWYRQLPEEGLKFMVYLQKENIIDESGMPKERFSAEFPKEGPSILRIQQVVRGDSAAYFCASSLKQGYEQYFGPGTRLTVT.

This clonotype was observed a few times. V is TRBV5-1 and J is TRBJ2-5; 11 nucleotides line up with TRBD1. The length of the CDR3 is 13 residues. CDR1 and CDR2 (germline): SGHRS, YFSETQ. V gave up 7 bases and J gave up 5 bases; unmatched junction bases: 4. CDR3 amino acids: CASGQGAGETQYF. The CDR3, as DNA: TGCGCCAGCGGACAGGGGGCAGGGGAGACCCAGTACTTC.